These 16 T cell receptor beta chains came from one sample sequenced in a study of T cell responses to AZD1222 COVID-19 vaccine. Measured with immunoSEQ multiplex PCR; TCRdb has only the in-frame clones, and not every one. The data show under 130,000 clones, 70% to 90% seen once. The sample in question was peripheral blood, obtained on day 0 of AZD1222 vaccination. The receptor set was obtained from an adult in good health.

The V call is TRBV7-2, the J call TRBJ2-5; D is unresolved. CDR1 SGHTA and CDR2 FQGNSA come from the germline V gene. V was shortened by 5 bases and J by 5 bases, with 21 bases between the two germline ends. The CDR3 length is 16 residues. CDR3 loop: CASSALAANTVETQYF. CDR3 in DNA: TGTGCCAGCAGCGCCCTTGCGGCCAACACCGTGGAGACCCAGTACTTC.

The chain employs TRBV5-6 and TRBJ2-5; D is undetermined. There are 12 residues in the CDR3. The germline gives CDR1 SGHDT, CDR2 YYEEEE. Trimming took 3 bases from V and 7 from J, leaving 10 bases between them. This CDR3 is CASSSYGRTQYF. The CDR3 region has the DNA TGTGCCAGCAGCTCTTACGGACGGACCCAGTACTTC.

CDR3 sequence (DNA): TGCGCCAGCAGTGGACAGGGGGGCACTGAAGCTTTCTTT. Translated, it gives CASSGQGGTEAFF. The V and J genes are TRBV10-2 and TRBJ1-1, with 9 bases fitting TRBD1. After removal of 4 bases from V and 4 bases from J, the junction contained 1 base not matched to a gene. CDR1 is WSHSY and CDR2 is SAAADI in the germline V gene. This CDR3 region has 13 residues.

The chain couples TRBV10-3 to TRBJ1-2, with D uncertain. Trimming took 2 bases from V and 7 from J, leaving 8 bases between them. The CDR3 consists of 12 residues. Germline CDR1 is ENHRY and CDR2 is SYGVKD. The CDR3 reads CAISEVRGGYTF. For the CDR3, the DNA is TGTGCCATCAGTGAGGTCCGGGGTGGCTACACCTTC.

This rearrangement joins TRBV2 to TRBJ1-6, with 8 bases lining up with TRBD1. The CDR3 loop spans 14 amino acids. Germline V gene lookup returns CDR1 SNHLY and CDR2 FYNNEI. The J segment lost 7 bases and the V segment lost 9 bases, leaving 8 bases of the junction unmatched. As DNA, the CDR3 is TGTGCCAGTCGACAGGGGTCTCTAAATTCACCCCTCCACTTT. Protein product: CASRQGSLNSPLHF.

This chain connects TRBV6-6 to TRBJ2-6; no firm D call. The germline CDR1 and CDR2 sequences are MNHNY and SVGAGI (reference sequence). Trimming left V 5 bases short and J 3 bases short, with 8 bases between. The CDR3 has 14 amino acids. The CDR3, as DNA: TGTGCCAGCAGTGACCGGATTGGGGCCAACGTCCTGACTTTC. This translates into CASSDRIGANVLTF.

This chain links TRBV5-4 with TRBJ2-5; weak D call: TRBD1 (6 bases). Germline CDR1 is SGHNT and CDR2 is YYREEE (reference sequence). This CDR3 spans 14 amino acids. Trimming shortened V by 4 bases and J by 1 base, and 11 bases separated the two germline ends. The CDR3 spells CASSLGQTQETQYF. CDR3 in DNA: TGTGCCAGCAGCCTGGGACAAACCCAAGAGACCCAGTACTTC. The entire variable domain, with the rest obtained from reference TRBV5-4 and TRBJ2-5, is as follows: ETGVTQSPTHLIKTRGQQVTLRCSSQSGHNTVSWYQQALGQGPQFIFQYYREEENGRGNFPPRFSGLQFPNYSSELNVNALELDDSALYLCASSLGQTQETQYFGPGTRLLVL.

The chain carries TRBV24-1 and TRBJ2-5; D not certain. The CDR3 has 12 residues. Germline V lookup: CDR1 KGHDR, CDR2 SFDVKD. The V and J ends lost 3 bases and 3 bases respectively, with 4 bases between them. CDR3 sequence (DNA): TGTGCCACCAGTGATCTGAAAGAGACCCAGTACTTC. It is translated as CATSDLKETQYF.

CDR3 loop: CASTKRTGELFF. The CDR3 region has the DNA TGTGCCAGTACCAAGCGGACCGGGGAGCTGTTTTTT. V and J are TRBV28 and TRBJ2-2; maybe TRBD2 (5 bases). This CDR3 spans 12 amino acids. Germline assignment: CDR1 MDHEN and CDR2 SYDVKM. V lost 9 bases, J lost 5 bases, and 10 bases lay in between.

This clone came up a few times. As DNA, the CDR3 is TGTGCCAGCAGCCAGAGGACTCTTCAAGAGACCCAGTACTTC. Protein product: CASSQRTLQETQYF. This chain uses TRBV11-2 with TRBJ2-5; tentative D call: TRBD2 (5 bases). From germline, CDR1 is SGHAT and CDR2 FQNNGV. Deletions cut 5 bases from V and 2 bases from J, with 12 bases between. The CDR3 is made up of 14 amino acids.

The chain combines TRBV23-1 with TRBJ1-5; D is perhaps TRBD1 (5 bases). TRBV23-1 is an ORF for which the function is uncertain. CDR3 length: 18 residues. Trimming cost V 0 bases and J 1 base, with 16 bases left between them. The CDR3 protein is CASSQSVKGHKSNQPQHF. Here the CDR3 DNA reads TGCGCCAGCAGTCAATCTGTGAAGGGGCATAAGAGCAATCAGCCCCAGCATTTT.

The chain has TRBV29-1 and TRBJ2-3; 9 bases line up with TRBD1. J gave up 2 bases and V 0 bases, and 6 bases lay outside the gene matches. Per the germline V gene, CDR1 is SQVTM and CDR2 is ANQGSEA. The length of the CDR3 is 16 residues. The CDR3 coding sequence is TGCAGCGTTGAAGAGGGGACAGGGAAAAACACAGATACGCAGTATTTT. Translation gives CSVEEGTGKNTDTQYF.

On this clone: A junction boundary mismatches the germline segment, possibly from a read error. The chain carries TRBV7-7 and TRBJ2-1, with 8 bases that match TRBD2. This CDR3 comprises 17 residues. CDR1 and CDR2 from the germline V gene are SSHAT and FNYEAQ (reference sequence). The CDR3 here is CASSLAPRAGAYNEQFF. In DNA form, the CDR3 reads TGTGCTAGCAGCTTAGCCCCCCGAGCGGGAGCCTACAATGAGCAGTTCTTC.

Turning to this clone: The same CDR3 can be traced to other DNA sequences in this sample. This rearrangement joins TRBV24-1 to TRBJ1-5; the D is unclear. CDR1 is KGHDR and CDR2 is SFDVKD in the germline V gene. V dropped 0 bases and J dropped 7 bases, with 3 bases sitting between them. The CDR3 runs to 12 residues. This CDR3 reads CATSDLGQPQHF. In DNA, the CDR3 is TGTGCCACCAGTGATTTGGGCCAGCCCCAGCATTTT.

V is TRBV3-1 (or the pseudogene TRBV3-2) and J is TRBJ2-2, with TRBD2 matching over 12 bases. The CDR3 loop spans 17 amino acids. Germline lookup yields CDR1 LGHDT and CDR2 YNNKEL (reference sequence). V was pared by 5 bases and J by 6 bases, with 10 bases of the junction left unmatched. CDR3 DNA: TGTGCCAGCAGCAGACGACTAGCGGGAGAGGATTCCGGGGAGCTGTTTTTT. This sequence encodes CASSRRLAGEDSGELFF.

The rearrangement links TRBV12-5 to TRBJ1-1; D unclear. The CDR3 consists of 12 residues. The V end lost 4 bases, the J end lost 7 bases, and 10 bases lay between the germline ends. From germline, CDR1 is LGHNT and CDR2 FRNRAP. CDR3 bases: TGTGCTAGTGGTTCCCTTCTAGGTGAAGCTTTCTTT. Protein: CASGSLLGEAFF.